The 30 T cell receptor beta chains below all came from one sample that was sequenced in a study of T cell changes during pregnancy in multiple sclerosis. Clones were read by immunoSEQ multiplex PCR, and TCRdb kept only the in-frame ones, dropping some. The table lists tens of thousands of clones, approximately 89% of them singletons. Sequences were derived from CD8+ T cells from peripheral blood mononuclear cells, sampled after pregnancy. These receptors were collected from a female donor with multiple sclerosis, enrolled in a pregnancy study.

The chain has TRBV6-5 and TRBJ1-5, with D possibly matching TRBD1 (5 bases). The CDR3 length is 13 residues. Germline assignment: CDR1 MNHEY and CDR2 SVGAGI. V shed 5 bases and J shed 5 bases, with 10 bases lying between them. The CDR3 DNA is TGTGCCAGCAGTCCCTCAGGGTATCAGCCCCAGCATTTT. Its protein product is CASSPSGYQPQHF.

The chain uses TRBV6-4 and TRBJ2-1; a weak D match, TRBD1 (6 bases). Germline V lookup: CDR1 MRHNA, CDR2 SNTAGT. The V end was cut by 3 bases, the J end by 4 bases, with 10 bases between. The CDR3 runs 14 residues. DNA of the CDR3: TGTGCCAGCAGTGAGTCTACAGGGTACAATGAGCAGTTCTTC. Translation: CASSESTGYNEQFF.

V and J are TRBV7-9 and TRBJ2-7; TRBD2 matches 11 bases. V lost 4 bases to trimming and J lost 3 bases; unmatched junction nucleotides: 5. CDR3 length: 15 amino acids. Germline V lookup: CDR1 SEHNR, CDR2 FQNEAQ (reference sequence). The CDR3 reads CASSSTGTSGYEQYF. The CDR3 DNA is TGTGCCAGCAGCTCGACCGGGACTAGCGGCTACGAGCAGTACTTC.

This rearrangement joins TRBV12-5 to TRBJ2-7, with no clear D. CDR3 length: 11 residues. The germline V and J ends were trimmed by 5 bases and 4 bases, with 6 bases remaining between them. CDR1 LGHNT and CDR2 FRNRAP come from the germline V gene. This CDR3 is CASGLEYEQYF. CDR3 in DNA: TGTGCTAGTGGTCTAGAGTACGAGCAGTACTTC.

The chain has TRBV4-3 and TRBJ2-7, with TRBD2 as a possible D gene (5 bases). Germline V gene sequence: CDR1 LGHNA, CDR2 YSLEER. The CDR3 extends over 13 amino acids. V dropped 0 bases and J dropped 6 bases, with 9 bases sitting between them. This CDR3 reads CASSQDGGREQYF. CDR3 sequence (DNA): TGCGCCAGCAGCCAAGATGGAGGCCGCGAGCAGTACTTC.

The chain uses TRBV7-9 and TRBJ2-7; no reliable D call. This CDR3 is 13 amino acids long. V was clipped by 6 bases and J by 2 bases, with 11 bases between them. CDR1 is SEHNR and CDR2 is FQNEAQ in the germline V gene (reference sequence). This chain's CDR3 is CASSSLVAYEQYF. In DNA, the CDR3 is TGTGCCAGCAGTTCCTTGGTAGCCTACGAGCAGTACTTC.

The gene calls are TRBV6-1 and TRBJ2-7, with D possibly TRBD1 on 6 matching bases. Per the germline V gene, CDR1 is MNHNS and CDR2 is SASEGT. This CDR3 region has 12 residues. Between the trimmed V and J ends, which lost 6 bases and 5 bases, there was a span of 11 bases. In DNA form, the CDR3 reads TGTGCCAGCAGGACGGGACAACACGAGCAGTACTTC. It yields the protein CASRTGQHEQYF.

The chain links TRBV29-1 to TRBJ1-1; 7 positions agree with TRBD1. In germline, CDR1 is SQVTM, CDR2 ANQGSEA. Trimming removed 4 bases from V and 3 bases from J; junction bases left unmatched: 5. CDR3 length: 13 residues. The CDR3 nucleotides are TGCAGCGTTGTCGGCAGGGGGGACACTGAAGCTTTCTTT. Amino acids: CSVVGRGDTEAFF. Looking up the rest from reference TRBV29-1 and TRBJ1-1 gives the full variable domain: SAVISQKPSRDICQRGTSLTIQCQVDSQVTMMFWYRQQPGQSLTLIATANQGSEATYESGFVIDKFPISRPNLTFSTLTVSNMSPEDSSIYLCSVVGRGDTEAFFGQGTRLTVV.

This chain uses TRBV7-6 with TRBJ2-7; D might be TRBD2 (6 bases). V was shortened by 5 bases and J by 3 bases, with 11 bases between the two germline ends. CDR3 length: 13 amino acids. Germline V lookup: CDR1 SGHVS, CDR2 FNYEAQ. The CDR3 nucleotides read TGTGCCAGCAGCCGACTAGACAGCTACGAGCAGTACTTC. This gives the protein CASSRLDSYEQYF.

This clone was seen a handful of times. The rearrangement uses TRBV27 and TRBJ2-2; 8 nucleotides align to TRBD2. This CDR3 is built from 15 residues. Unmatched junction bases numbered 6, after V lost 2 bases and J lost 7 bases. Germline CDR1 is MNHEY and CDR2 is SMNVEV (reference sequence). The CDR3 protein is CASSLLGRAGGELFF. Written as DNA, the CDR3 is TGTGCCAGCAGTTTACTCGGGAGGGCGGGCGGGGAGCTGTTTTTT.

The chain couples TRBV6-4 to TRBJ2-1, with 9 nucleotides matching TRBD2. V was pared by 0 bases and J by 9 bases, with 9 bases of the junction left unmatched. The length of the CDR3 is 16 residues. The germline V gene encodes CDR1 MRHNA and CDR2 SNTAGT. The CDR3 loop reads CASSDSMAGGPGEQFF. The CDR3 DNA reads TGTGCCAGCAGTGACTCGATGGCGGGAGGGCCCGGTGAGCAGTTCTTC.

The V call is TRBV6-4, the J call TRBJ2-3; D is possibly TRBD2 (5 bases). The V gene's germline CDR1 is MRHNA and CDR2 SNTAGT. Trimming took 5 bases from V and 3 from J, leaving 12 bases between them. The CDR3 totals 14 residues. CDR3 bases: TGTGCCAGCAGTTGGCGGGCCGGTACAGATACGCAGTATTTT. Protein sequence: CASSWRAGTDTQYF.

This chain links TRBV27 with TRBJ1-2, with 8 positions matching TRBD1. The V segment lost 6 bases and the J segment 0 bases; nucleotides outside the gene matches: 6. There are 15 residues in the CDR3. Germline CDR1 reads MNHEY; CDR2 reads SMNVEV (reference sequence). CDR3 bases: TGTGCCAGCAGACCCGGACAGGGTACTAACTATGGCTACACCTTC. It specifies CASRPGQGTNYGYTF.

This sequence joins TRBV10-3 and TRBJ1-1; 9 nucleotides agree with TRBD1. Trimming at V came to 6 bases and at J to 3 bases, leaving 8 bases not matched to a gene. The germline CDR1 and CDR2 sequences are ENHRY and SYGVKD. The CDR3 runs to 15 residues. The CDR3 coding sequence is TGTGCCATCAGAGCGGGACAGGGAGGATACACTGAAGCTTTCTTT. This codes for CAIRAGQGGYTEAFF.

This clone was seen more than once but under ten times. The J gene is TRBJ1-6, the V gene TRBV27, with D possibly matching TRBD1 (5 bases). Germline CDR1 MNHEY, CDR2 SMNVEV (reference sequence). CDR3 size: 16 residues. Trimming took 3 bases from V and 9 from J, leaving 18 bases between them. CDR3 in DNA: TGTGCCAGCAGTTTGGTTTGGGTTCAGGGCAGTTCACCCCTCCACTTT. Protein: CASSLVWVQGSSPLHF.

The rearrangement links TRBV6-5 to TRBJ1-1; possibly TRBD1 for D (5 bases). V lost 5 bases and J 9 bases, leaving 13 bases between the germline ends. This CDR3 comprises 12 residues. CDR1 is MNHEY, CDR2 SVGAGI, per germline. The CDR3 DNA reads TGTGCCAGCAGTCCGTGGGGGGGTCAAGCTTTCTTT. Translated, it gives CASSPWGGQAFF.

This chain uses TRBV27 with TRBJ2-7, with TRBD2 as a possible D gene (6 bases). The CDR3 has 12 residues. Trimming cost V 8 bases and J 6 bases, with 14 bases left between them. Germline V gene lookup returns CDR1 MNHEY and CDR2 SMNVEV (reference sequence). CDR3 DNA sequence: TGTGCCAGCGGAACGGGAGTTCGCGAGCAGTACTTC. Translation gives CASGTGVREQYF.

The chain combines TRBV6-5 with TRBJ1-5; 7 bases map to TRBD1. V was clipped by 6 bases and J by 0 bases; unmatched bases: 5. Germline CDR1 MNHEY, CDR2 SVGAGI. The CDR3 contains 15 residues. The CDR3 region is CASRLTGNSNQPQHF. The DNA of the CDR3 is TGTGCCAGCAGGCTGACAGGGAATAGCAATCAGCCCCAGCATTTT.

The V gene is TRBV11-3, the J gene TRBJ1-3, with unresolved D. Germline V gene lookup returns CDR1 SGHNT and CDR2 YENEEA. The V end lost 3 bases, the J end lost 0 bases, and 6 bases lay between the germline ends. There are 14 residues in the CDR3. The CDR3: CASSFAGSGNTIYF. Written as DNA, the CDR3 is TGTGCCAGCAGCTTCGCAGGCTCTGGAAACACCATATATTTT.

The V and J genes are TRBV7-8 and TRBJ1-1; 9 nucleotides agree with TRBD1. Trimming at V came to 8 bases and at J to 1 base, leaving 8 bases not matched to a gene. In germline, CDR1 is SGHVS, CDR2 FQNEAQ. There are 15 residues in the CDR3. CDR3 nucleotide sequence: TGTGCCAGCGGGTTTCCGGGACAGGGGAACACTGAAGCTTTCTTT. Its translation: CASGFPGQGNTEAFF. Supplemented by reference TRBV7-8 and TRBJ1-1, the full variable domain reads GAGVSQSPRYKVAKRGQDVALRCDPISGHVSLFWYQQALGQGPEFLTYFQNEAQLDKSGLPSDRFFAERPEGSVSTLKIQRTQQEDSAVYLCASGFPGQGNTEAFFGQGTRLTVV.

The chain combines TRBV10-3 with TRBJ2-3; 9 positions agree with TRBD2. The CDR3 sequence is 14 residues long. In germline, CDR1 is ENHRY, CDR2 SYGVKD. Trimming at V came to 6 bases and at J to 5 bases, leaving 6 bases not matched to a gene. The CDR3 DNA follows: TGTGCCATCAGAGGGGGACTAGCAAAAGATACGCAGTATTTT. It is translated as CAIRGGLAKDTQYF.

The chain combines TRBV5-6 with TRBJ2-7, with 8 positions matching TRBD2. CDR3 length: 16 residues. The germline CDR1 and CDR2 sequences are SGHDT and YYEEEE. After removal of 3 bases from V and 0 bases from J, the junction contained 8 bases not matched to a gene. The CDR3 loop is CASSSRAGGLSYEQYF. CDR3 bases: TGTGCCAGCAGCTCCAGGGCGGGAGGCCTCTCCTACGAGCAGTACTTC.

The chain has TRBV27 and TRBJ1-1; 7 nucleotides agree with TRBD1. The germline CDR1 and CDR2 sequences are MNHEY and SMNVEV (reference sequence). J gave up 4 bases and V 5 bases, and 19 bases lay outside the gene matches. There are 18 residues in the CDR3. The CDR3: CASSIRQGLIPFGTEAFF. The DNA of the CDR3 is TGTGCCAGCAGTATCCGACAGGGCCTAATCCCTTTTGGCACTGAAGCTTTCTTT.

The CDR3 DNA reads TGTGCCAGCAGCCCACGCCGGGACAGCCGCAATGAGCAGTTCTTC. Its translation is CASSPRRDSRNEQFF. The chain carries TRBV4-2 and TRBJ2-1, with 7 bases identical to TRBD1. The CDR3 contains 15 residues. Germline CDR1 is LGHNA and CDR2 is YNFKEQ. Trimming took 4 bases from V and 6 from J; bases not matched to a gene: 9.

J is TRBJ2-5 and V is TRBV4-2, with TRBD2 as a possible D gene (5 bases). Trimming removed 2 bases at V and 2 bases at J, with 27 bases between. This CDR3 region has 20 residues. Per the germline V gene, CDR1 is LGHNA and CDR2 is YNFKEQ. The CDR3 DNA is TGTGCCAGCAGCCAACCCACGGCCCTTGGCAGCGGCAGCATTCAAGAGACCCAGTACTTC. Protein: CASSQPTALGSGSIQETQYF.

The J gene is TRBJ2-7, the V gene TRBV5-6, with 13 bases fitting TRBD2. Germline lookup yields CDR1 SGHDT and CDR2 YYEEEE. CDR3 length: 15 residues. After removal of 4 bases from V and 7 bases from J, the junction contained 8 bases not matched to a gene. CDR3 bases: TGTGCCAGCAGCACCCGCCCGGGACTAGCGGGAGAGCAGTACTTC. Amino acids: CASSTRPGLAGEQYF.

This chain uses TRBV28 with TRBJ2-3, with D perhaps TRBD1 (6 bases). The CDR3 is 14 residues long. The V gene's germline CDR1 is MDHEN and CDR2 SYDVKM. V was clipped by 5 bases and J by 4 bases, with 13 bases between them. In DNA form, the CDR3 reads TGTGCCAGCAGTCCCCCCAGGGGACCAGATACGCAGTATTTT. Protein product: CASSPPRGPDTQYF.

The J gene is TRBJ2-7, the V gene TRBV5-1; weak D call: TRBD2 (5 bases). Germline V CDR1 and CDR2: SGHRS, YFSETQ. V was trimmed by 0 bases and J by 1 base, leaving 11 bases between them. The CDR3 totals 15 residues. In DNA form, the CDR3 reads TGCGCCAGCAGCTTGGCCGGGGATGGGTCCTACGAGCAGTACTTC. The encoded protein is CASSLAGDGSYEQYF.

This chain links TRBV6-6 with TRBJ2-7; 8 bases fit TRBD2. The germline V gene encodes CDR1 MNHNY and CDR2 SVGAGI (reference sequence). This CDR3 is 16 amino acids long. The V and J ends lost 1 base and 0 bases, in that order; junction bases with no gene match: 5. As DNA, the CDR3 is TGTGCCAGCAGTTACTTGGGACTAGAAAGCTCCTACGAGCAGTACTTC. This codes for CASSYLGLESSYEQYF.

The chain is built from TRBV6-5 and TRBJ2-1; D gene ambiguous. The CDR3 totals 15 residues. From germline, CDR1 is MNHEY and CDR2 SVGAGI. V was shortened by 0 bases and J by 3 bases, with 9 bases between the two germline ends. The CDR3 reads CASSYSSTIYNEQFF. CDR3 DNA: TGTGCCAGCAGTTACTCGAGCACGATCTACAATGAGCAGTTCTTC.